These 15 T cell receptor beta chains came from one sample sequenced in a study of cytomegalovirus exposure and HLA in healthy donors (dated by TCRdb to between 2016 and 2019). To prepare the library, the immunoSEQ multiplex PCR assay was applied. The multiplex PCR relied on a mix of 60 forward primers for TCR Vbeta segments and 13 reverse primers for TCR Jbeta segments. Not all clones reach the TCRdb copy of this immuneACCESS table, which keeps in-frame sequences only. Checked studies attribute under half of the gap to unresolved V genes and leave the rest unexplained. This sample has over 250,000 clones in its table, and around 65% of those were observed once. Approximately 2.5% of the sample comes from the top ten. Sequencing used PBMCs. Receptors were obtained from a female donor in good health and CMV-seronegative.

The chain recombines TRBV6-6 with TRBJ1-1; D is uncertain. This CDR3 contains 14 residues. V lost 4 bases to trimming and J lost 3 bases, with 12 bases between them. Germline V gene lookup returns CDR1 MNHNY and CDR2 SVGAGI (reference sequence). CDR3 region: CASSFQVADTEAFF. The CDR3 DNA is TGTGCCAGCAGTTTCCAAGTTGCGGACACTGAAGCTTTCTTT.

V gene TRBV5-4 combines with J gene TRBJ1-2, with D hard to call. The germline CDR1 and CDR2 sequences are SGHNT and YYREEE (reference sequence). This CDR3 contains 16 residues. V lost 0 bases, J lost 0 bases, and 12 bases lay in between. The CDR3 DNA reads TGTGCCAGCAGCTTGGGGCCGGGAATTACTAACTATGGCTACACCTTC. It codes for CASSLGPGITNYGYTF.

This clone was detected only a few times. The chain has TRBV6-5 and TRBJ2-7; a weak D match, TRBD1 (7 bases). Germline-derived CDR1 and CDR2 are MNHEY and SVGAGI. V gave up 3 bases and J gave up 3 bases, with 18 bases separating them. CDR3 length: 16 residues. Written as DNA, the CDR3 is TGTGCCAGCAGTTATCGGGGGACAGCTACGGGCTACGAGCAGTACTTC. Its translation is CASSYRGTATGYEQYF.

The V call is TRBV2, the J call TRBJ1-1; a weak D match, TRBD1 (6 bases). CDR1 is SNHLY, CDR2 FYNNEI, per germline. This CDR3 contains 10 residues. Trimming removed 7 bases at V and 7 bases at J, with 7 bases between. The CDR3 reads CASMTGEAFF. The DNA of the CDR3 is TGTGCCAGCATGACAGGTGAAGCTTTCTTT.

The chain combines TRBV7-9 with TRBJ2-7; D gene unclear. V lost 1 base and J lost 0, with 10 bases in between. The CDR3 sequence is 15 residues long. Germline CDR1 is SEHNR and CDR2 is FQNEAQ (reference sequence). The CDR3: CASSLDLARSYEQYF. DNA for the CDR3: TGTGCCAGCAGCTTAGACCTGGCCCGCTCCTACGAGCAGTACTTC.

Regarding this clone: The junction departs from germline at one end; a sequencing error may be responsible. The chain links TRBV7-9 to TRBJ2-7, with 7 bases aligning to TRBD1. In germline, CDR1 is SEHNR, CDR2 FQNEAQ (reference sequence). CDR3 length: 15 residues. CDR3 region: CSSSSWGRGSYEQYF. The CDR3 nucleotides are TGTTCCAGCAGCTCATGGGGCAGGGGGTCCTACGAGCAGTACTTC. Together with reference TRBV7-9 and TRBJ2-7, the CDR3 gives the full variable domain: DTGVSQNPRHKITKRGQNVTFRCDPISEHNRLYWYRQTLGQGPEFLTYFQNEAQLEKSRLLSDRFSAERPKGSFSTLEIQRTEQGDSAMYLCSSSSWGRGSYEQYFGPGTRLTVT.

The chain links TRBV5-1 to TRBJ2-3; a possible D gene is TRBD1 (6 bases). Germline CDR1 and CDR2: SGHRS and YFSETQ. V dropped 1 base and J dropped 0 bases, with 9 bases sitting between them. The CDR3 has 15 amino acids. For the CDR3, the DNA is TGCGCCAGCAGCTTGCAGGGGTATAGCACAGATACGCAGTATTTT. This encodes CASSLQGYSTDTQYF. The entire variable domain, with the rest obtained from reference TRBV5-1 and TRBJ2-3, is as follows: KAGVTQTPRYLIKTRGQQVTLSCSPISGHRSVSWYQQTPGQGLQFLFEYFSETQRNKGNFPGRFSGRQFSNSRSEMNVSTLELGDSALYLCASSLQGYSTDTQYFGPGTRLTVL.

The table lists this clone with a few counts. This CDR3 is CASSLVDERLLWNEQFF. In nucleotides, the CDR3 is TGTGCCAGCAGCTTGGTGGATGAGAGGTTACTATGGAATGAGCAGTTCTTC. This chain uses TRBV5-4 with TRBJ2-1; D uncertain. CDR3 length: 17 residues. CDR1 is SGHNT, CDR2 YYREEE, per germline (reference sequence). The ends were cut back, 0 bases at V and 7 bases at J, with 20 bases in the middle.

V and J are TRBV7-9 and TRBJ1-1; possibly TRBD1 for D (5 bases). The V end was cut by 0 bases, the J end by 4 bases, with 15 bases between. The CDR3 contains 16 residues. Germline lookup yields CDR1 SEHNR and CDR2 FQNEAQ (reference sequence). CDR3 nucleotides: TGTGCCAGCAGCTTAGCCAGCAGCCGGGGGGGCACTGAAGCTTTCTTT. Its protein product is CASSLASSRGGTEAFF. Complete variable domain (other parts from reference TRBV7-9 and TRBJ1-1): DTGVSQNPRHKITKRGQNVTFRCDPISEHNRLYWYRQTLGQGPEFLTYFQNEAQLEKSRLLSDRFSAERPKGSFSTLEIQRTEQGDSAMYLCASSLASSRGGTEAFFGQGTRLTVV.

J is TRBJ2-1 and V is TRBV2; 14 bases agree with TRBD2. Per germline, CDR1 SNHLY and CDR2 FYNNEI. The CDR3 sequence is 15 residues long. Trimming at V came to 6 bases and at J to 15 bases, leaving 13 bases not matched to a gene. The chain's CDR3 is CASSRLAGGPAPAFF. The CDR3 DNA reads as TGTGCCAGCAGCCGACTAGCGGGAGGGCCAGCTCCTGCGTTCTTC.

The V and J genes are TRBV15 and TRBJ2-1; 8 nucleotides line up with TRBD2. The trim removed 3 bases at V and 8 bases at J, leaving 0 bases unmatched. Germline CDR1 reads LNHNV; CDR2 reads YYDKDF (reference sequence). This CDR3 is 12 amino acids long. For the CDR3, the DNA is TGTGCCACCAGCAGGGGACTAGATGAGCAGTTCTTC. Amino acids: CATSRGLDEQFF.

The V gene is TRBV4-1, the J gene TRBJ2-5; unclear D gene. The end of the DNA is better explained by TRBJ2-7, so the J call may be wrong. Germline V gene lookup returns CDR1 MGHRA and CDR2 YSYEKL. This CDR3 comprises 14 residues. CDR3 loop: CASSQSIAAYEQYF. CDR3 sequence (DNA): TGCGCCAGCAGCCAATCCATAGCCGCCTACGAGCAGTACTTC.

A remark on this clone: One junction end disagrees with the germline gene, perhaps due to a read error. Other DNA sequences within the sample encode an identical CDR3. This chain joins TRBV6-1 and TRBJ1-3; unclear D gene. Germline V lookup: CDR1 MNHNS, CDR2 SASEGT. The length of the CDR3 is 15 residues. The CDR3 protein is CASSEITDSGNTIYF. The DNA for the CDR3 is TGCGCCAGCAGTGAGATCACAGACTCTGGAAACACCATATATTTT.

The chain carries TRBV6-5 and TRBJ2-7; 10 bases align to TRBD2. J gave up 3 bases and V 0 bases, and 2 bases lay outside the gene matches. The CDR3 loop spans 15 amino acids. The germline V gene has CDR1 MNHEY and CDR2 SVGAGI. Written as DNA, the CDR3 is TGTGCCAGCAGTTACTCGCTAGCGGGAGTCTACGAGCAGTACTTC. Translated, it gives CASSYSLAGVYEQYF.

The chain joins TRBV30 to TRBJ1-1; 7 positions match TRBD1. This CDR3 is 11 amino acids long. Germline trimming cut 7 bases from V and 4 bases from J; bases unmatched to any gene: 3. Germline V gene data show CDR1 as GTSNPN and CDR2 as SVGIG (reference sequence). CDR3 sequence (DNA): TGTGCCTACAACAGGGGCACTGAAGCTTTCTTT. It is translated as CAYNRGTEAFF.